This T cell receptor (beta chain) was found in a study of spatial heterogeneity in lung cancer. Findings of the study overall: Intratumoral expanded alpha and beta TCR counts were found to track tumor mutation counts.

V shed 6 bases and J shed 7 bases, with 16 bases lying between them. CDR1 SGHTA and CDR2 FQGNSA come from the germline V gene. CDR3 size: 14 residues. In TCRdb, the 5' RACE reads were re-called with MiXCR into one record per CDR3 protein. This sample carries about 1,700 distinct CDR3 sequences, just over 20% of them seen once, and the ten largest clones take just over 20%. Time point given: sample taken at primary tumor resection. Sample share makes this clonotype medium-sized. Its antigen is undetermined. The origin of this receptor is a male donor with early-stage non-small cell lung cancer. The specimen comprised lung tumor tissue, sampled at surgery. The chain combines TRBV7-2 with TRBJ2-1; unclear D gene. DNA for the CDR3: TGTGCCAGCAGTTTATACGCAGTAGGGAATGAGCAGTTCTTC. This gives the protein CASSLYAVGNEQFF.